The rows below give T cell receptor beta chains drawn from one sample of a study of cytomegalovirus exposure and HLA in healthy donors. Using immunoSEQ multiplex PCR, the repertoire was profiled, and TCRdb retains in-frame clones only, with some absent. The sample shows 110,000 or so clones, around 88% of them seen only once. Specimen: PBMCs. Receptors originate from a man aged 18 to 30 in good health and CMV-seronegative. Each CDR3 is given with its conserved first and last residue. D genes are given only for firm matches. Part of the rows lack a size; the others show once, few, many or a class for expanded clones.

>TRBJ2-7|.|TRBV2|TRBD1
TGTGCCAGCAGTGACGACAGGGGGTCGTACGAGCAGTACTTC
CASSDDRGSYEQYF
>TRBJ2-2|.|TRBV19|TRBD1
TGTGCCAGTAGTGCCCTCCCGGGACAGGGGGCTTCCGGGGAGCTGTTTTTT
CASSALPGQGASGELFF
>TRBJ1-2|.|TRBV27|.
TGTGCCAGCAGTTCAACCCGAAGACAGAACGGCTACACCTTC
CASSSTRRQNGYTF
>TRBJ2-1|.|TRBV14|TRBD2
TGTGCCAGCAGTCGAAGAGCGGGAGTGGCCTACAATGAGCAGTTCTTC
CASSRRAGVAYNEQFF
>TRBJ1-5|few|TRBV28|TRBD1
TGTGCCAGCAGCGTGGACAGGGGCGGCAATCAGCCCCAGCATTTT
CASSVDRGGNQPQHF
>TRBJ2-2|.|TRBV28|TRBD2
TGTGCCAGCAGTTTCCGGGGGGCGAACACCGGGGAGCTGTTTTTT
CASSFRGANTGELFF
>TRBJ1-2|.|TRBV27|.
TGTGCCAGCAGTTTATCGTACAGGCCTAACTATGGCTACACCTTC
CASSLSYRPNYGYTF
>TRBJ2-1|once|TRBV6-4|TRBD2
TGTGCCAGCAGTGAAACTAGCGGGAGTCTCTATGAGCAGTTCTTC
CASSETSGSLYEQFF
>TRBJ1-1|.|TRBV5-1|.
TGCGCCAGCAGCTTGTTATTCGGTGGTGAAGCTTTCTTT
CASSLLFGGEAFF
>TRBJ1-1|.|TRBV9|TRBD1
TGTGCCAGCAGCGTAGGGGACAGGGTCACTGAAGCTTTCTTT
CASSVGDRVTEAFF
>TRBJ2-7|.|TRBV7-9|.
TGTGCCAGCAGCTTAGCTAAGGGACACGATTACGAGCAGTACTTC
CASSLAKGHDYEQYF
>TRBJ2-1|.|TRBV18|TRBD1
TGTGCCAGCTCACCACGTCCAGGGGGCTTTAGTGGTGAGCAGTTCTTC
CASSPRPGGFSGEQFF
>TRBJ2-7|.|TRBV6-5|.
TGTGCCAGCCGGGAAGATAACGGGAACGAGCAGTACTTC
CASREDNGNEQYF
>TRBJ2-3|.|TRBV7-2|.
TGTGCCAGCAGCCCTCGTTACACAGATACGCAGTATTTT
CASSPRYTDTQYF
>TRBJ2-7|.|TRBV5-1|.
TGCGCCAGCAGCCCCCCGAATACAGGCCCCAACGAGCAGTACTTC
CASSPPNTGPNEQYF